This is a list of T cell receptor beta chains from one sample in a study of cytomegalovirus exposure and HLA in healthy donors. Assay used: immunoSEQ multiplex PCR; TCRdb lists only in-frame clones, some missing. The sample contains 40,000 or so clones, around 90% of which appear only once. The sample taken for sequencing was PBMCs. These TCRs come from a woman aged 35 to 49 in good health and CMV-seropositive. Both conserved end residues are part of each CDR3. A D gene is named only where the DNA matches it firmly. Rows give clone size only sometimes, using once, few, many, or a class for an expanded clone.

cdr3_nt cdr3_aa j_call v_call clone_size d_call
TGTGCCAGCAGCAAGGGCGGGGAGCGGGGGGAGCAGTACTTC CASSKGGERGEQYF TRBJ2-7 TRBV28 NA TRBD2
TGTGCCAGCAGTTCGGAGGCGGAGGGAGAGTTTGAAGCTTTCTTT CASSSEAEGEFEAFF TRBJ1-1 TRBV28 NA NA
TGTGCCAGTAGTTGGCTCCCCGGGGCCAAAAACATTCAGTACTTC CASSWLPGAKNIQYF TRBJ2-4 TRBV19 NA NA
TGTGCCAGCAGTTACTCGACCCAGGGGGAAAATGAGCAGTTCTTC CASSYSTQGENEQFF TRBJ2-1 TRBV2 NA TRBD1
TGTGCCAGTAGTGGCGACAGGGACCGCCATGAAAAACTGTTTTTT CASSGDRDRHEKLFF TRBJ1-4 TRBV19 NA TRBD1
TGTGCCAGCAGTGATGGGGGGGCCAGCAATCAGCCCCAGCATTTT CASSDGGASNQPQHF TRBJ1-5 TRBV2 NA NA
TGTGCTAGTGGTTTGGTACTGGTAATGGACAGGGCAAACAAGCAGTACTTC CASGLVLVMDRANKQYF TRBJ2-7 TRBV12-5 NA TRBD1
TGTGCCAGCAGTGCTTTGGGACAGGGAGTGGCGGCTGAAAAACTGTTTTTT CASSALGQGVAAEKLFF TRBJ1-4 TRBV6-1 NA TRBD1
TGTGCCAGCAAACCTCACAGGGAAGGAGGCTACACCTTC CASKPHREGGYTF TRBJ1-2 TRBV2 NA NA
TGTGCCAGCAGTCCCTCCAGGGGGGTGGAGACCCAGTACTTC CASSPSRGVETQYF TRBJ2-5 TRBV7-9 NA NA
TGTGCCAGCTCACCAGGACAAGAAGAGACCCAGTACTTC CASSPGQEETQYF TRBJ2-5 TRBV18 NA NA
TGTGCCTGGAGTGCAGGGGAGTTCGGCTACACCTTC CAWSAGEFGYTF TRBJ1-2 TRBV30 NA NA
TGTGCCAGCTCCCTGGGAGGGGGGAATTGGCAGTACTTC CASSLGGGNWQYF TRBJ2-7 TRBV25-1 NA NA
TGTGCCAGCAGCCCCGGCCCTAGCGAAGCTTTCTTT CASSPGPSEAFF TRBJ1-1 TRBV7-9 NA NA
TGTGCCAGCTGTTCTGGACAGAGACAATATAGCAATCAGCCCCAGCATTTT CASCSGQRQYSNQPQHF TRBJ1-5 TRBV2 NA NA
TGTGCTAGTGGCCCCGGGAACTCTGGAAACACCATATATTTT CASGPGNSGNTIYF TRBJ1-3 TRBV12-5 NA NA
TGTGCCAGCAGTAATCGGAGGGAGCAGTACTTC CASSNRREQYF TRBJ2-7 TRBV6-5 NA NA
TGCGCCAGCAGCTTGGCCGGGTTGGACAGGAACACCGGGGAGCTGTTTTTT CASSLAGLDRNTGELFF TRBJ2-2 TRBV5-1 NA NA
TGTGCCGGTGGGACAGCGCTAAATGGCTACACCTTC CAGGTALNGYTF TRBJ1-2 TRBV28 once TRBD1
TGTGCCAGCGGTTACAAGGGGCGAAGGGAATACAATGAGCAGTTCTTC CASGYKGRREYNEQFF TRBJ2-1 TRBV27 once NA
TGTGCCATCAGTGAGTCGATCCAGGAAGTGGCTCACAATGAGCAGTTCTTC CAISESIQEVAHNEQFF TRBJ2-1 TRBV10-3 NA NA
TGTGCCAGCAGCGTAGCCGGGACAGGGAGTCAGAACACCATATATTTT CASSVAGTGSQNTIYF TRBJ1-3 TRBV9 NA TRBD1
TGTGCCAGCAGTGGACAGTCTGCGAACACCGGGGAGCTGTTTTTT CASSGQSANTGELFF TRBJ2-2 TRBV6-6 NA NA
TGTGCCAGCCGATTACAGAGTAACTATGGCTACACCTTC CASRLQSNYGYTF TRBJ1-2 TRBV28 few NA
TGTGCCAGCAGCGGACTTCGTGAGACCCAGTACTTC CASSGLRETQYF TRBJ2-5 TRBV6-5 NA NA
TGTGCCAGTAACCCGGGGATGGTTGTCACTGAAGCTTTCTTT CASNPGMVVTEAFF TRBJ1-1 TRBV2 NA NA
TGTGCCAGCAGCGTAAACAGGGGCGAGCAGTTCTTC CASSVNRGEQFF TRBJ2-1 TRBV7-7 NA TRBD1
TGTGCCAGCAGTTTCCGGGGAGGGCCTAACTATGGCTACACCTTC CASSFRGGPNYGYTF TRBJ1-2 TRBV28 NA NA
TGTGCCAGCAGTGTGCTACCGGAGAACATTCAGTACTTC CASSVLPENIQYF TRBJ2-4 TRBV6-1 NA NA
TGTGCCAGCAGCTTAGCAGAGACTAGCTACGAGCAGTACTTC CASSLAETSYEQYF TRBJ2-7 TRBV11-2 NA NA
TGCGCCAGCAGCTCCAGACTAGACACCGGGGAGCTGTTTTTT CASSSRLDTGELFF TRBJ2-2 TRBV5-1 NA NA
TGTGCCAGCAGCCAACCTAGCGGGAGTCTGTCAGATACGCAGTATTTT CASSQPSGSLSDTQYF TRBJ2-3 TRBV7-6 NA TRBD2
TGTGCCAGTCTGGACAGGGTTAACTATAATTCACCCCTCCACTTT CASLDRVNYNSPLHF TRBJ1-6 TRBV19 NA TRBD1
TGTGCCAGCAGTGTGGGACAGGGGAGTTCAGATACGCAGTATTTT CASSVGQGSSDTQYF TRBJ2-3 TRBV2 NA TRBD1
TGTGCCAGCAGTAACAGGGGGCTCGGCCAAGAGACCCAGTACTTC CASSNRGLGQETQYF TRBJ2-5 TRBV27 NA TRBD1
TGTGCCAGCAGCCGGACAGGGGGCCTCAATCAGCCCCAGCATTTT CASSRTGGLNQPQHF TRBJ1-5 TRBV6-5 NA TRBD1
TGTGCCAGTAGTACCCGGACTAGTTACGGCACAGATACGCAGTATTTT CASSTRTSYGTDTQYF TRBJ2-3 TRBV19 NA TRBD2
TGTGCCAGTCTTACGGACGAGGGGGGGGAGCCCCAGCATTTT CASLTDEGGEPQHF TRBJ1-5 TRBV2 NA NA
TGTGCCAGCAGCTTTCCCCTAGCGGGGGCCGGCGTTAAGCAGTATTTT CASSFPLAGAGVKQYF TRBJ2-3 TRBV5-8 NA TRBD2
TGTGCCAGCAGCATACAGGGTCAGCCCCAGCATTTT CASSIQGQPQHF TRBJ1-5 TRBV7-9 few NA
TGTGCCAGCAGCCGAGCCGGACTAGCGGGAACTTACGAGCAGTACTTC CASSRAGLAGTYEQYF TRBJ2-7 TRBV9 NA TRBD2
TGTGCCAGCAGTTTCGGGACGGGGGGGGCCCAGTACTTC CASSFGTGGAQYF TRBJ2-5 TRBV27 NA TRBD2
TGTGCCAGCGGCGACAGGGGAGCCTACGAGCAGTACTTC CASGDRGAYEQYF TRBJ2-7 TRBV6-1 once TRBD1
TGTGCCAGCAGTTACTCTTACTTACTAGGGGGTGAAAAACTGTTTTTT CASSYSYLLGGEKLFF TRBJ1-4 TRBV6-5 NA NA
TGTGCCAGCAGCCCATGGACAGCCACGCATGAAGCTTTCTTT CASSPWTATHEAFF TRBJ1-1 TRBV14 few NA
TGTGCCACTAGCGGCGGACGAACAGAGACCCAGTACTTC CATSGGRTETQYF TRBJ2-5 TRBV7-2 once TRBD2
TGTGCCAGCAGGGAGGGAGACTGGGAGAATCAGCCCCAGCATTTT CASREGDWENQPQHF TRBJ1-5 TRBV6-1 NA NA
TGTGCCAGTAGCCTAGCGGGAGGGCCCTTGGGAGAGCAGTTCTTC CASSLAGGPLGEQFF TRBJ2-1 TRBV19 NA TRBD2
TGTGCCAGTAGTCTTACTAAATCCGGACAGGGGACTACCTACAATGAGCAGTTCTTC CASSLTKSGQGTTYNEQFF TRBJ2-1 TRBV19 NA TRBD1
TGTGCCTGGAGGACCTATACGACTAGCGGGAGGGCCGATTACAATGAGCAGTTCTTC CAWRTYTTSGRADYNEQFF TRBJ2-1 TRBV30 NA TRBD2
TGCACCTCAGGGACAGGGAGGGCAGATACGCAGTATTTT CTSGTGRADTQYF TRBJ2-3 TRBV29-1 once TRBD1
TGTGCCAGCAGTTCCTCAGGGGGCACCGGGGAGCTGTTTTTT CASSSSGGTGELFF TRBJ2-2 TRBV28 NA TRBD1